This T cell receptor (beta chain) was recovered during a study of cytomegalovirus exposure and HLA in healthy donors. Study outcomes and limitations: V- and J-gene trimming in TCR beta was tied to a missense DCLRE1C variant by an analysis performed later. CMV serostatus was the sole immune exposure data available. A cluster of highly shared sequence variants was likely a sequencing artifact. Presence/absence analyses rested on an assumption that sequencing depth was roughly uniform across donors.

The CDR3 has 14 amino acids. V was cut by 1 base and J by 1 base, with 8 bases left in between. About this clone itself: Its antigen is not known.

The PCR ran on 60 Vbeta and 13 Jbeta primers. Profiling relied on immunoSEQ multiplex PCR, and the TCRdb table lists in-frame clones only, not all of them. The sample gives more than 95,000 clones, about 81% of which show up once; around 0.99% is in the top ten. The sample taken for sequencing was PBMCs. The receptor was derived from a woman aged 25 to 39 in good health and CMV-seronegative. The chain links TRBV5-3 to TRBJ2-5, with D unresolved. TRBV5-3 is treated as an ORF (open reading frame) with a function not yet certain. CDR3 sequence reads: CARSLKEPQETQYF. The CDR3 DNA reads TGTGCCAGAAGCTTGAAGGAGCCCCAAGAGACCCAGTACTTC.